These T cell receptor beta chains were read from a single sample in a study of cytomegalovirus exposure and HLA in healthy donors. Clones were sequenced by immunoSEQ multiplex PCR, and TCRdb holds only the in-frame ones, with some missing. This sample has 250,000 to 350,000 clones, with about four fifths found just once. Sequenced material: PBMCs. The source is a girl aged 2 to 9 in good health and CMV-seronegative. The CDR3 runs from the conserved cysteine through the conserved F or W. Each record gives: V gene, D gene, J gene, clone size, CDR3 protein, CDR3 DNA. The D gene is left open where the match is weak. Clone size, where shown, is once, few, many, or a class for clones that have expanded.

>TRBV27|NA|TRBJ2-7|NA
CASAGGDSYEQYF
TGTGCCAGCGCTGGCGGGGACTCCTACGAGCAGTACTTC
>TRBV4-1|TRBD1|TRBJ1-1|NA
CASSQADRGYKEAFF
TGCGCCAGCAGCCAAGCGGACAGGGGGTACAAGGAAGCTTTCTTT
>TRBV13|NA|TRBJ1-1|NA
CASSFLSTEAFF
TGTGCCAGCAGCTTTTTATCCACTGAAGCTTTCTTT
>TRBV6-5|NA|TRBJ1-2|once
CASSRDRNYGYTF
TGTGCCAGCAGCCGAGACAGAAACTACGGCTACACCTTC
>TRBV30|NA|TRBJ1-2|NA
CAWSVRANYGYTF
TGTGCCTGGAGTGTTCGAGCTAACTATGGCTACACCTTC
>TRBV9|NA|TRBJ1-1|NA
CASSVFSGDTEAFF
TGTGCCAGCAGCGTATTCTCAGGTGACACTGAAGCTTTCTTT
>TRBV10-3|NA|TRBJ2-3|NA
CAISSGLVSTDTQYF
TGTGCCATCAGTAGCGGGTTGGTTTCCACAGATACGCAGTATTTT
>TRBV27|TRBD2|TRBJ2-2|NA
CASSLSINYVGLAGGSPTGELFF
TGTGCCAGCAGTTTATCGATAAATTACGTGGGACTAGCGGGGGGCTCCCCCACCGGGGAGCTGTTTTTT
>TRBV28|TRBD1|TRBJ2-7|NA
CASSLFLDRGHYEQYF
TGTGCCAGCAGTTTATTCTTGGACAGGGGTCACTACGAGCAGTACTTC
>TRBV7-2|NA|TRBJ1-3|few
CASRQVSGNTIYF
TGTGCCAGCAGGCAGGTCTCTGGAAACACCATATATTTT
>TRBV10-1|NA|TRBJ2-1|NA
CASSESIRASYNEQFF
TGCGCCAGCAGTGAGTCGATCAGGGCCTCCTACAATGAGCAGTTCTTC
>TRBV11-2|NA|TRBJ1-1|once
CASSLGPNTEAFF
TGTGCCAGCAGCTTGGGGCCAAACACTGAAGCTTTCTTT
>TRBV28|TRBD1|TRBJ1-2|NA
CASRIDRGRGYTF
TGTGCCAGCAGAATCGACAGGGGGCGTGGCTACACCTTC
>TRBV7-4|NA|TRBJ1-2|NA
CASSLAGTNDNYGYTF
TGTGCCAGCAGCTTAGCCGGGACAAATGATAACTATGGCTACACCTTC
>TRBV10-3|NA|TRBJ2-7|NA
CAVRDTNYEQYF
TGTGCCGTCAGGGACACGAACTACGAGCAGTACTTC
>TRBV9|NA|TRBJ2-2|NA
CASRDRDTGELFF
TGTGCCAGCAGAGATCGGGACACCGGGGAGCTGTTTTTT
>TRBV10-2|NA|TRBJ1-6|NA
CASSDDSGFAYNSPLHF
TGCGCCAGCAGTGATGATTCAGGTTTTGCCTATAATTCACCCCTCCACTTT
>TRBV6-6|NA|TRBJ1-2|NA
CASSYKSDYGYTF
TGTGCCAGCAGTTATAAATCGGACTATGGCTACACCTTC
>TRBV19|NA|TRBJ1-3|NA
CASRGGGLDTGNTIYF
TGTGCCAGCCGAGGGGGTGGTCTCGATACTGGAAACACCATATATTTT
>TRBV10-3|TRBD2|TRBJ2-7|NA
CAISGGSGGPSSYEQYF
TGTGCCATCAGTGGGGGTAGCGGGGGGCCTAGCTCCTACGAGCAGTACTTC
>TRBV25-1|TRBD1|TRBJ2-7|NA
CASRDSYEQYF
TGTGCCAGCCGGGACAGCTACGAGCAGTACTTC
>TRBV30|NA|TRBJ1-3|NA
CAWSVGANTIYF
TGTGCCTGGAGTGTAGGGGCGAACACCATATATTTT
>TRBV7-2|TRBD1|TRBJ1-5|NA
CASSLALDGDSEQPQHF
TGTGCCAGCAGCTTAGCTCTTGATGGGGACAGTGAACAGCCCCAGCATTTT
>TRBV13|TRBD2|TRBJ2-5|NA
CASSSWASGGRLQETQYF
TGTGCCAGCAGCTCTTGGGCTAGCGGGGGCCGACTCCAAGAGACCCAGTACTTC
>TRBV5-6|NA|TRBJ1-1|few
CASSLSLTEAFF
TGTGCCAGCAGCTTGTCCCTAACTGAAGCTTTCTTT
>TRBV4-1|NA|TRBJ2-5|NA
CASSQDDSGETQYF
TGCGCCAGCAGCCAAGATGACAGTGGAGAGACCCAGTACTTC